Listed below are T cell receptor beta chains from one sample, sequenced in a study of blood T cell repertoires in COVID-19. The repertoire was sequenced with immunoSEQ multiplex PCR; TCRdb's copy has only in-frame clones and lacks some. This table has fewer than 250,000 clones, around nine tenths appearing once. What was sequenced was peripheral blood. Source of these receptors: a man aged 25-45 years with COVID-19, enrolled during active disease. Each CDR3 is given with its conserved first and last residue. Each record gives: D gene, J gene, clone size, V gene, CDR3 DNA, CDR3 protein. D genes are given only for firm matches. Clone size appears in some rows only: once, few, many, or a class for an expanded clone.

TRBD1,TRBJ2-5,NA,TRBV30,TGTGCCTGGAGTGGACAGGGGGTATTGAAAGAGACCCAGTACTTC,CAWSGQGVLKETQYF
NA,TRBJ2-2,NA,TRBV2,TGTGCCAGCAGGGCCGAAACGGGACTGTCTGGGGAGCTGTTTTTT,CASRAETGLSGELFF
NA,TRBJ2-2,NA,TRBV28,TGTGCCAGCAGTTTGACGGGAAACGGGGAGCTGTTTTTT,CASSLTGNGELFF
TRBD1,TRBJ1-1,few,TRBV27,TGTGCCAGCAGTTGGGGACAGTCGACTGAAGCTTTCTTT,CASSWGQSTEAFF
TRBD2,TRBJ2-1,NA,TRBV7-3,TGTGCCAGCAGCATACTAGCGGGGGGTTTCAATGAGCAGTTCTTC,CASSILAGGFNEQFF
TRBD1,TRBJ1-2,NA,TRBV14,TGTGCCAGCAGCCATGGGGACAGACCCTATGGCTACACCTTC,CASSHGDRPYGYTF
NA,TRBJ1-1,NA,TRBV25-1,TGTGCCAGCAGTGAAGGAGGGGCCGGATTAAAGAACACTGAAGCTTTCTTT,CASSEGGAGLKNTEAFF
NA,TRBJ1-2,NA,TRBV6-1,TGTGCCAGCAGCCCCAGGGATTATGGCTACACCTTC,CASSPRDYGYTF
NA,TRBJ1-4,few,TRBV2,TGTGCCAGCAGGGCTGACAGTGTTACTGAAAAACTGTTTTTT,CASRADSVTEKLFF
TRBD1,TRBJ2-1,NA,TRBV6-6,TGTGCCAGCAGTCGAAACCCCAGGACAGGGTTCAATGAGCAGTTCTTC,CASSRNPRTGFNEQFF
TRBD1,TRBJ1-1,NA,TRBV3-1/TRBV3-2,TGTGCCAGCAGCCGCCAGGCAGGGGGCGGGAACACTGAAGCTTTCTTT,CASSRQAGGGNTEAFF
NA,TRBJ1-1,NA,TRBV7-9,TGTGCCAGCAGACGGGAGATCACTGAAGCTTTCTTT,CASRREITEAFF
NA,TRBJ1-4,NA,TRBV9,TGTGCCAGCAGCCCCCTCCAGGGAAAACTGTTTTTT,CASSPLQGKLFF
TRBD2,TRBJ2-1,NA,TRBV7-3,TGTGCCAGCAGCTTCTTCCCGCGTGCGGGGGGATTAAATGAGCAGTTCTTC,CASSFFPRAGGLNEQFF
TRBD2,TRBJ2-2,NA,TRBV5-6,TGTGCCAGCAGTTCGGGACTAGCGGCGAACACCGGGGAGCTGTTTTTT,CASSSGLAANTGELFF
TRBD2,TRBJ2-3,NA,TRBV2,TGTGCCAGCAGTGTAAGGCGGGGGGGCCATACGCAGTATTTT,CASSVRRGGHTQYF
TRBD1,TRBJ1-2,once,TRBV19,TGTGCCAGTAGTACCGAGGACAGGGAGGGTAACTATGGCTACACCTTC,CASSTEDREGNYGYTF
NA,TRBJ2-3,once,TRBV5-4,TGTGCCAGCAGCCTAATAACAGATACGCAGTATTTT,CASSLITDTQYF
TRBD1,TRBJ2-7,NA,TRBV4-2,TGTGCCAGCAGCCAAGATCTGAGGGGGCCGGCGAACGAGCAGTACTTC,CASSQDLRGPANEQYF
TRBD1,TRBJ1-5,NA,TRBV6-6,TGTGCCAGCAGTCCCGGAACGGACAGGGGGTTCGATCAGCCCCAGCATTTT,CASSPGTDRGFDQPQHF
NA,TRBJ2-1,NA,TRBV5-1,TGCGCCAGCAGCCCACAGGGACGGAGCTCCTACAATGAGCAGTTCTTC,CASSPQGRSSYNEQFF
NA,TRBJ1-2,NA,TRBV28,TGTGCCAGCAGTTCACAATCTACCCAGGGCTCCGGGGGCTACACCTTC,CASSSQSTQGSGGYTF
TRBD1,TRBJ2-1,NA,TRBV5-1,TGCGCCAGCAGCTTGGGGACAGGGGTCTCCTACAATGAGCAGTTCTTC,CASSLGTGVSYNEQFF
TRBD1,TRBJ1-5,NA,TRBV19,TGTGCCAGTACGACAGGACAGGGACGTCAGCCCCAGCATTTT,CASTTGQGRQPQHF
NA,TRBJ2-7,NA,TRBV5-1,TGCGCCAGCAGCTTGGCAGCGGGTTCCAACGAGCAGTACTTC,CASSLAAGSNEQYF
NA,TRBJ1-1,NA,TRBV11-3,TGTGCCAGCAGCCGTGCCAGCGGCACTGAAGCTTTCTTT,CASSRASGTEAFF
TRBD2,TRBJ2-3,NA,TRBV4-1,TGCGCCAGCAGCCATAGGTCCCGGGGACTAGCGGGATTCACAGATACGCAGTATTTT,CASSHRSRGLAGFTDTQYF
TRBD1,TRBJ1-6,NA,TRBV5-4,TGTGCCAGCAGCTCGAGACAGGGGCCCTATAATTCACCCCTCCACTTT,CASSSRQGPYNSPLHF
NA,TRBJ1-2,NA,TRBV25-1,TGTGCCAGCAGTGAAGGGACGGGAGCTAACTATGGCTACACCTTC,CASSEGTGANYGYTF
NA,TRBJ2-7,NA,TRBV18,TGTGCCAGCTCACCACCCCAGGGGTTCGAGCAGTACTTC,CASSPPQGFEQYF
NA,TRBJ2-2,NA,TRBV10-3,TGTGCCATTAGGACAGTGACCGGGGAGCTGTTTTTT,CAIRTVTGELFF
NA,TRBJ1-2,few,TRBV4-2,TGTGCCAGCAGCCCCCAGGGCCTTACAGGGAATGGCTACACCTTC,CASSPQGLTGNGYTF
TRBD1,TRBJ2-1,few,TRBV6-4,TGTGCCAGCAGTCCGGGACAGGAATCCAATGAGCAGTTCTTC,CASSPGQESNEQFF
TRBD2,TRBJ2-2,NA,TRBV5-1,TGCGCCAGCAGCTTGCTGACTAGCGGAAACACCGGGGAGCTGTTTTTT,CASSLLTSGNTGELFF
NA,TRBJ2-7,NA,TRBV5-1,TGCGCCAGCAGCTTGGCCTACGGGGGATACGAGCAGTACTTC,CASSLAYGGYEQYF
NA,TRBJ1-1,NA,TRBV20-1,TGCAGTGCTAGTCACAACGCACAGGGTGACACTGAAGCTTTCTTT,CSASHNAQGDTEAFF
NA,TRBJ2-3,NA,TRBV19,TGTGCCAGTAGGCGGACTGTTACAGATACGCAGTATTTT,CASRRTVTDTQYF
NA,TRBJ2-1,NA,TRBV3-1/TRBV3-2,TGTGCCAGCAGCCAAGGGCGGTATCCCTACAATGAGCAGTTCTTC,CASSQGRYPYNEQFF
TRBD2,TRBJ2-7,NA,TRBV6-5,TGTGCCAGCAGTACTAGCGGGGGCCCCTACGAGCAGTACTTC,CASSTSGGPYEQYF
TRBD1,TRBJ1-1,NA,TRBV18,TGTGCCAGCTCAACAACAGGGGACACTGAAGCTTTCTTT,CASSTTGDTEAFF
NA,TRBJ1-1,NA,TRBV16,TGTGCCAGCAGCCCCCAAGGGGAAGGGTACACTGAAGCTTTCTTT,CASSPQGEGYTEAFF
NA,TRBJ2-7,NA,TRBV12-5,TGTGCTAGTGGCCGCCCCCGGACAGACGAGCAGTACTTC,CASGRPRTDEQYF
TRBD1,TRBJ1-2,NA,TRBV7-9,TGTGCCAGCAGCTTAGGACAGGGCCGACTATTTAACTATGGCTACACCTTC,CASSLGQGRLFNYGYTF
NA,TRBJ1-6,NA,TRBV9,TGTGCCAGCAGCGTAGGCGGGGATTGGGGTTCACCCCTCCACTTT,CASSVGGDWGSPLHF
NA,TRBJ1-5,once,TRBV19,TGTGCCAGTAGTATTCAAGGGGATCAGCCCCAGCATTTT,CASSIQGDQPQHF
NA,TRBJ1-6,NA,TRBV6-5,TGTGCCAGCAGTTACTCTCACAGCATAAATTCACCCCTCCACTTT,CASSYSHSINSPLHF
TRBD2,TRBJ2-1,once,TRBV4-1,TGCGCCAGCAGACCCCTAGGGCGGGGGGGCTCCTACAATGAGCAGTTCTTC,CASRPLGRGGSYNEQFF
TRBD1,TRBJ1-2,NA,TRBV19,TGTGCCAGTAGTAAAATTACAGGGGCGCAAAAAAGGAACTATGGCTACACCTTC,CASSKITGAQKRNYGYTF
TRBD1,TRBJ1-6,NA,TRBV19,TGTGCCAGTAGTAGCAGGACAGGGGGGCGTGGGTCACCCCTCCACTTT,CASSSRTGGRGSPLHF
NA,TRBJ1-5,NA,TRBV7-9,TGTGCCAGCAGCTTATCGAGCAATCAGCCCCAGCATTTT,CASSLSSNQPQHF
TRBD2,TRBJ2-5,NA,TRBV6-5,TGTGCCAGCACGGCGGCGGGGGGACAAGAGACCCAGTACTTC,CASTAAGGQETQYF
NA,TRBJ1-5,NA,TRBV7-3,TGTGCCAGCAGCCGACTAGCTCCGGGGCAGCCCCAGCATTTT,CASSRLAPGQPQHF
NA,TRBJ1-6,NA,TRBV9,TGTGCCAGCAGCGTTTCAGGTAGTGATTTTAGTTCACCCCTCCACTTT,CASSVSGSDFSSPLHF
NA,TRBJ1-6,NA,TRBV11-2,TGTGCCAGCAGCTTAGTGATACAAAATTCACCCCTCCACTTT,CASSLVIQNSPLHF